This T cell receptor beta chain was recovered during a study of cytomegalovirus exposure and HLA in healthy donors. A note on this clone: Its antigen remains unidentified.

The germline CDR1 and CDR2 sequences are ENHRY and SYGVKD. This CDR3 comprises 15 residues. Trimming cost V 7 bases and J 6 bases; bases outside gene matches: 4. The primer mix had 60 Vbeta and 13 Jbeta primers. The repertoire was sequenced with immunoSEQ multiplex PCR; TCRdb's copy has only in-frame clones and lacks some. In the table there are under 200,000 clones, approximately 80% of which are singletons. Points from the study as a whole: Productive status was seen about 90% or about 30% of the time for most TCR beta V segments in an earlier analysis. A few of the chains that were CMV-associated were confirmed in vitro to be specific for CMV antigens. The study dropped some indistinguishable V segments, TRBV6-2 and TRBV6-3 among them.

The sample was PBMCs. The source of this sequence is a male donor in good health and CMV-seropositive. The chain recombines TRBV10-3 with TRBJ2-1; 15 bases line up with TRBD2. The DNA of the CDR3 is TGTGCCATCACAACGGGACTAGCGGGAGGCAATGAGCAGTTCTTC. Its protein product is CAITTGLAGGNEQFF.